A selection of T cell receptor beta chains follows, all from one sample in a study of human thymus T cells. Produced via immunoSEQ multiplex PCR; TCRdb's table is partial and in-frame only. This sample has about 78,000 clones, with approximately 97% found just once. The sample taken for sequencing was thymus tissue. These receptors all stem from a boy younger than two with a congenital heart defect but otherwise immunologically healthy. CDR3s include the opening cysteine and the closing phenylalanine or tryptophan. D genes are given only for firm matches. A clone size is listed for some rows: how often the clone was seen (once, few, many), or a class if it is expanded.

J gene	V gene	clone size	D gene	CDR3 DNA	CDR3 protein
TRBJ2-4	TRBV2	-	TRBD1	TGTGCCAGCAGCCACTCCCGGGACAGGGATGTCATTCAGTACTTC	CASSHSRDRDVIQYF
TRBJ1-1	TRBV7-8	-	-	TGTGCCAGCAGCTTAGGGCGGGTTAACGGGACAGCTTTCTTT	CASSLGRVNGTAFF
TRBJ1-2	TRBV28	-	-	TGTGCCAGCAAGCATTTTCAGTGGGTAGAGTATGGCTACACCTTC	CASKHFQWVEYGYTF
TRBJ1-1	TRBV2	-	-	TGTGCCAGCAGTGATGACAAGGGGCCCCCATTTTTAGTCACTGAAGCTTTCTTT	CASSDDKGPPFLVTEAFF
TRBJ2-7	TRBV6-5	-	-	TGTGCCAGCAGTCCTCGGGGTTTGGACGAGCAGTACTTC	CASSPRGLDEQYF
TRBJ1-5	TRBV4-2	-	-	TGTGCCAGCAGCCAAGAGCCGGGACAAAGCAATCAGCCCCAGCATTTT	CASSQEPGQSNQPQHF
TRBJ1-2	TRBV6-5	once	-	TGTGCCAGCAGTTCCTCGGACAGCTATGGCTACACCTTC	CASSSSDSYGYTF
TRBJ2-1	TRBV7-9	-	TRBD1	TGTGCCAGCAGGAAAGGGGGACAGGGGGCCGGCTACAATGAGCAGTTCTTC	CASRKGGQGAGYNEQFF
TRBJ1-5	TRBV27	-	-	TGTGCCAGCAGTTTATCCCGGACAGCTTATCAGCCCCAGCATTTT	CASSLSRTAYQPQHF
TRBJ2-6	TRBV5-4	-	TRBD1	TGTGCCAGCAGCTTGTGGGACAGGGTGAGAGGGGCCAACGTCCTGACTTTC	CASSLWDRVRGANVLTF
TRBJ2-7	TRBV18	-	TRBD2	TGTGCCAGCTCACAGAAAAAGCGGGGGACCTACTACGAGCAGTACTTC	CASSQKKRGTYYEQYF
TRBJ1-3	TRBV12-2	-	-	TGTGCAAGTCGCTTTACAGGGTACTCTGGAAACACCATATATTTT	CASRFTGYSGNTIYF
TRBJ2-3	TRBV5-6	-	TRBD2	TGTGCCAGCAGCCCGAGGGGCAGGGCGGGGGACACAGATACGCAGTATTTT	CASSPRGRAGDTDTQYF
TRBJ1-3	TRBV9	-	-	TGTGCCAGCAGCGTAGGGACTGGAAACACCATATATTTT	CASSVGTGNTIYF
TRBJ2-5	TRBV27	-	TRBD2	TGTGCCAGCCGGGGACTGAGCGGGAGGCAAGAGACCCAGTACTTC	CASRGLSGRQETQYF
TRBJ2-3	TRBV5-1	-	-	TGCGCCAGCAGAGAAAGCACAGATACGCAGTATTTT	CASRESTDTQYF
TRBJ2-4	TRBV6-5	-	-	TGTGCCAGCAGTCCATCAGGCGGCGGGCAAAACATTCAGTACTTC	CASSPSGGGQNIQYF
TRBJ2-5	TRBV15	-	-	TGTGCCGCCAGCAGGGAGAGACGGTTTCAAGAGACCCAGTACTTC	CAASRERRFQETQYF
TRBJ2-3	TRBV7-2	-	-	TGTGCCAGCAGTCGGACTCGGAGTCACCTTTGCACAGATACGCAGTATTTT	CASSRTRSHLCTDTQYF
TRBJ1-5	TRBV28	once	-	TGTGCCAGCAGTTTAGGCCAGAAGGGGGGCAATCAGCCCCAGCATTTT	CASSLGQKGGNQPQHF
TRBJ1-6	TRBV7-9	-	TRBD1	TGTGCCAGCAGCTTAGGGCGGATAACAGGGGGTGGATCACCCCTCCACTTT	CASSLGRITGGGSPLHF
TRBJ2-5	TRBV5-8	-	-	TGTGCCAGCAGCTTCGGGACCAAGGGGACCCAGTACTTC	CASSFGTKGTQYF
TRBJ2-4	TRBV7-2	-	TRBD2	TGTGCCAGCAGCTTAGCCCTCCCCGGGACTAGTCTCCCTTTAGCCAAAAACATTCAGTACTTC	CASSLALPGTSLPLAKNIQYF
TRBJ2-1	TRBV5-1	-	-	TGCGCCAGCAGCTTAGCGGCGGGGAGCTCCTACAATGAGCAGTTCTTC	CASSLAAGSSYNEQFF
TRBJ2-2	TRBV5-1	-	TRBD1	TGCGCCAGCAGCTCAATATCTACCGGGACAGGGGAGCACACCGGGGAGCTGTTTTTT	CASSSISTGTGEHTGELFF
TRBJ2-1	TRBV29-1	-	TRBD1	TGCAGCGTTGGCCGGACAGGGGTCTCCTACAATGAGCAGTTCTTC	CSVGRTGVSYNEQFF
TRBJ1-1	TRBV7-2	-	-	-	CASILGGSNTEAFF
TRBJ1-1	TRBV4-3	-	-	TGCGCCAGCAGCCCCTGGACAGCCAACACTGAAGCTTTCTTT	CASSPWTANTEAFF
TRBJ2-3	TRBV28	-	-	TGTGCCAGCAGCTGGGCTTCCTCCGTGGAGAGCACAGATACGCAGTATTTT	CASSWASSVESTDTQYF
TRBJ1-1	TRBV4-3	-	-	TGCGCCAGCAGCCAAGTACGGGGCGGACAGTTGAACACTGAAGCTTTCTTT	CASSQVRGGQLNTEAFF
TRBJ2-7	TRBV10-1	-	TRBD2	TGCGCCAGCAGTGAAGATGAGAGCGGGACGGACCCCTACGAGCAGTACTTC	CASSEDESGTDPYEQYF
TRBJ2-1	TRBV6-5	-	TRBD1	TGTGCCAGCAGCCGACAGGGGGCGCGGGATGAGCAGTTCTTC	CASSRQGARDEQFF
TRBJ2-7	TRBV27	-	TRBD2	TGTGCCAGCAGCCATGGACTAGCGGGACCACAGGACGAGCAGTACTTC	CASSHGLAGPQDEQYF
TRBJ1-2	TRBV10-3	-	-	TGTGCCATCAGTGACGGGCCGTTACCCTATGGCTACACCTTC	CAISDGPLPYGYTF
TRBJ2-2	TRBV19	-	-	TGTGCCAGTAGTACCTCGTTGACAAGGAACACCGGGGAGCTGTTTTTT	CASSTSLTRNTGELFF
TRBJ2-1	TRBV9	-	-	TGTGCCAGCAGCGGCCTAGTAAACAATGAGCAGTTCTTC	CASSGLVNNEQFF
TRBJ2-7	TRBV4-2	-	-	TGTGCCAGCAGCCAAGATCGTAAGGGCAGGTACGAGCAGTACTTC	CASSQDRKGRYEQYF
TRBJ2-6	TRBV10-2	-	TRBD1	TGCGCCAGCAGAGGACAGGGGGGAACTGGGGCCAACGTCCTGACTTTC	CASRGQGGTGANVLTF
TRBJ2-7	TRBV20-1	-	-	TGCAGTGCTTGGACTTCTTACGAGCAGTACTTC	CSAWTSYEQYF
TRBJ1-2	TRBV13	-	-	TGTGCCAGCAGCTTACAAGGGCCTTGGAACTATGGCTACACCTTC	CASSLQGPWNYGYTF
TRBJ2-5	TRBV10-1	once	-	TGCGCCAGCAGTGAGTCGTTCCAGGGACGGATACAAGAGACCCAGTACTTC	CASSESFQGRIQETQYF
TRBJ1-1	TRBV13	-	TRBD1	TGTGCCAGCAGCTTAGGCCGGACAGGGCGGGGTGAAGCTTTCTTT	CASSLGRTGRGEAFF
TRBJ1-2	TRBV4-3	few	TRBD1	TGCGCCAGCAGCCCCGACAGGGGACCTGGCTACACCTTC	CASSPDRGPGYTF
TRBJ1-1	TRBV19	-	-	TGTGCCAGTCAGCACGGGGGGCGGGGCACTGAAGCTTTCTTT	CASQHGGRGTEAFF
TRBJ2-2	TRBV5-4	-	-	TGTGCCAGCAGCTTGGAGCCGAACACCGGGGAGCTGTTTTTT	CASSLEPNTGELFF
TRBJ2-1	TRBV5-4	-	TRBD2	TGTGCCAGCAGCTTGGATCTAGCGGGACTCTACAATGAGCAGTTCTTC	CASSLDLAGLYNEQFF
TRBJ2-3	TRBV9	-	-	TGTGCCAGCAGCGCGGGGGCGTCTAGCACAGATACGCAGTATTTT	CASSAGASSTDTQYF
TRBJ2-7	TRBV29-1	-	-	TGCAGCGTAGGATGCAGGGAGTCCCACGAGCAGTACTTC	CSVGCRESHEQYF
TRBJ2-5	TRBV2	-	-	TGTGCCAGCACCTCACAGGCCTTGGATTGGGAGACCCAGTACTTC	CASTSQALDWETQYF
TRBJ1-2	TRBV4-1	-	TRBD1	TGCGCCAGCAGCCAAGATCCCCTAACACAGGGGGGCTATGGCTACACCTTC	CASSQDPLTQGGYGYTF